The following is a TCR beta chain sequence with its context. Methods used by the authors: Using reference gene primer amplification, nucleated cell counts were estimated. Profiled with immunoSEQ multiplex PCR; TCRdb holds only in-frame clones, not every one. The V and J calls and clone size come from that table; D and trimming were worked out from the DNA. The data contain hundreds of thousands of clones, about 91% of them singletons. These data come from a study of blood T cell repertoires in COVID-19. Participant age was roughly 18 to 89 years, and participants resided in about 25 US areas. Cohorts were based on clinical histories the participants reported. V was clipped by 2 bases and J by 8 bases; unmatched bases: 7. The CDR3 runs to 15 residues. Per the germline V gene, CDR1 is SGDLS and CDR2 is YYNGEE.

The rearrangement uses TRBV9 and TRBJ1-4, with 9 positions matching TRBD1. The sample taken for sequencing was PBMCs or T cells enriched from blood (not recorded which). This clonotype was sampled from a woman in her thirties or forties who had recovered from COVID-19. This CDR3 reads CASSVSGTGREKLFF. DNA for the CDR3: TGTGCCAGCAGCGTTTCCGGGACAGGGCGGGAAAAACTGTTTTTT.